This T cell receptor (beta chain) was obtained from a study of STAT3 mutations in large granular lymphocyte leukemia. Germline CDR1 is SGHNT and CDR2 is YYREEE (reference sequence). V lost 3 bases and J lost 4, with 13 bases in between. The CDR3 extends over 14 amino acids. This clone was seen more than once but under ten times. The target antigen is unknown. Findings of the study overall: Every T-cell large granular lymphocyte leukemia patient had at least one immunodominant TCR beta clonotype.

Average productive template count per sample was around 43,000. Using immunoSEQ multiplex PCR, the repertoire was profiled, and TCRdb retains in-frame clones only, with some absent. Altogether about 7,000 clones are present, around three fifths being singletons, with the ten largest covering 76%. The genes are TRBV5-4 and TRBJ1-2; D gene ambiguous. Sequencing was carried out using peripheral blood mononuclear cells. This TCR derives from a boy between 10 and 17 years old with T-cell large granular lymphocyte leukemia. Some clones in this sample may be carry-over from other donors' samples. The DNA for the CDR3 is TGTGCCAGCAGCTCGGAGGGAAGGGTCTATGGCTACACCTTC. Protein product: CASSSEGRVYGYTF.